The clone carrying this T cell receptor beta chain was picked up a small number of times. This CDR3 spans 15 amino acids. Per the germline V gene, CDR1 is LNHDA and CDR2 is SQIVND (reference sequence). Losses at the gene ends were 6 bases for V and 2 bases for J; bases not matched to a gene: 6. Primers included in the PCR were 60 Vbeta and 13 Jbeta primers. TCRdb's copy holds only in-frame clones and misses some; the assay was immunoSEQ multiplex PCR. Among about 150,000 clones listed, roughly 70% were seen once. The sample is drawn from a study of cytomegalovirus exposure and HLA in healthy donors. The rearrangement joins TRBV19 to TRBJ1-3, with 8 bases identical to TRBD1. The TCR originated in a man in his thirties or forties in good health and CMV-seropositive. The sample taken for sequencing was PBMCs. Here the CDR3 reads CASRLPQGAGNTIYF. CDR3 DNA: TGTGCCAGTAGGCTCCCACAGGGGGCTGGAAACACCATATATTTT.